This passage covers 6 T cell receptor beta chains from one sample sequenced in a study of blood T cell repertoires in COVID-19. Libraries were prepared by immunoSEQ multiplex PCR; TCRdb keeps only in-frame clonotypes and omits some of them. Found here are roughly 180,000 clones, around 85% of them singletons; the top ten hold about 5.8%. Sequencing was performed on PBMCs or T cells enriched from blood (not recorded which). These receptors were collected from a woman aged 35 to 49 with acute COVID-19.

This clone was seen repeatedly, ten times or more. The gene calls are TRBV5-4 and TRBJ1-2; the match to TRBD1 covers 7 bases. The CDR3 has 15 residues. From germline, CDR1 is SGHNT and CDR2 YYREEE (reference sequence). Germline trimming cut 4 bases from V and 4 bases from J; bases unmatched to any gene: 10. CDR3 sequence (DNA): TGTGCCAGCAGCACCGGACAGGTCGGAAGCTATGGCTACACCTTC. Translation gives CASSTGQVGSYGYTF.

V gene TRBV9 combines with J gene TRBJ2-1, with D perhaps matching TRBD2 (5 bases). CDR1 is SGDLS and CDR2 is YYNGEE in the germline V gene. The CDR3 totals 15 residues. Trimming took 4 bases from V and 4 from J, leaving 15 bases between them. The CDR3 region is CASSISGEDYNEQFF. The CDR3 DNA reads as TGTGCCAGCAGCATCAGCGGAGAGGATTACAATGAGCAGTTCTTC.

J is TRBJ1-2 and V is TRBV10-3; D not resolved. Germline V lookup: CDR1 ENHRY, CDR2 SYGVKD. V gave up 2 bases and J gave up 8 bases, with 9 bases separating them. The CDR3 length is 12 residues. CDR3 amino acids: CAISEPPGGYTF. Written as DNA, the CDR3 is TGTGCCATCAGTGAGCCCCCAGGCGGCTACACCTTC.

The chain employs TRBV27 and TRBJ1-6; D gene uncertain. V was clipped by 1 base and J by 8 bases, with 12 bases between them. The CDR3 length is 15 residues. From germline, CDR1 is MNHEY and CDR2 SMNVEV (reference sequence). This CDR3 reads CASSLWEGLDSPLHF. In DNA form, the CDR3 reads TGTGCCAGCAGTTTATGGGAGGGATTGGATTCACCCCTCCACTTT.

The gene calls are TRBV5-1 and TRBJ2-1, with D possibly being TRBD1 (6 bases). There are 16 residues in the CDR3. The V and J ends lost 3 bases and 7 bases respectively, with 20 bases between them. Germline V gene data show CDR1 as SGHRS and CDR2 as YFSETQ. The CDR3 sequence: CASSSIGTLGSNEQFF. CDR3 DNA: TGCGCCAGCAGCTCTATAGGGACACTGGGCTCTAATGAGCAGTTCTTC.

This clone was picked up a small number of times. The rearrangement links TRBV2 to TRBJ1-2, with TRBD1 as a possible D gene (5 bases). Trimming pared 3 bases from V and 6 bases from J, leaving 23 bases between. The CDR3 spans 17 residues. The germline gives CDR1 SNHLY, CDR2 FYNNEI. CDR3 sequence (DNA): TGTGCCAGCAGTGAGAGGTGGGCAGGGAGGGGATCGGATGGCTACACCTTC. Its protein is CASSERWAGRGSDGYTF.